Listed here is a single T cell receptor beta chain. Its antigen is not known. TCRdb reanalysed the reads using MiXCR and keeps one entry per CDR3 protein. The sample contains roughly 49,000 distinct CDR3 sequences, 20% to 25% of which appear only once. The data are from a study of T cell repertoires in cytomegalovirus infection. Study-wide results and limits: CMV-specific HLA-C-restricted TCR beta clonotypes dominated the ex vivo response. Pooled public TCR beta family frequency picked out CMV carriers with the relevant HLA.

Trimming shortened V by 2 bases and J by 0 bases, and 7 bases separated the two germline ends. Germline CDR1 is SEHNR and CDR2 is FQNEAQ (reference sequence). The CDR3 loop spans 14 amino acids. This sequence was found in a human donor in good health (CMV status not recorded). Some clones in this sample may be carry-over from other donors' samples. The rearrangement links TRBV7-9 to TRBJ2-5; no definite D call. The sequenced material came from PBMCs, sequenced either directly or after in vitro stimulation (not recorded which). This CDR3 is CASSLRRDQETQYF. The CDR3 bases are TGTGCCAGCAGCTTAAGAAGGGACCAAGAGACCCAGTACTTC. Using reference TRBV7-9 and TRBJ2-5 for the parts outside the CDR3, the full variable domain is DTGVSQNPRHKITKRGQNVTFRCDPISEHNRLYWYRQTLGQGPEFLTYFQNEAQLEKSRLLSDRFSAERPKGSFSTLEIQRTEQGDSAMYLCASSLRRDQETQYFGPGTRLLVL.